This TCR beta chain was identified during a study of T-cell memory formation after mild COVID-19. Study background: TCR clusters largely stayed donor specific.

Trimming removed 7 bases from V and 3 bases from J, with 16 bases in between. CDR3 size: 14 residues. Germline CDR1 and CDR2: MNHNS and SASEGT. Study conclusions and caveats: Some responding clones appeared in pre-infection memory, suggesting cross-reactive memory joined. The main location of contracting CD4+ clones was CM and EM, and that of contracting CD8+ clones was EMRA.

5'RACE primed from the constant segment yielded TCR alpha and TCR beta cDNA libraries bearing sample barcodes and UMIs. TCRdb re-derived calls from the 5' RACE reads in MiXCR, one entry per CDR3 protein. The table has hundreds of thousands of distinct CDR3 sequences, about 23% seen once; the top ten hold about 12%. To note about this clonotype: Antigen unknown.

The receptor comes from an adult woman who had mild COVID-19 (a few samples of this study predate the infection). Cell type and time point are not known. V usage is TRBV6-1 and J usage is TRBJ2-7; tentative D call: TRBD1 (6 bases). The specimen sequenced was PBMCs or a T cell subset sorted from them (not recorded which). This CDR3 reads CASNRDSGVYEQYF. The CDR3 DNA reads TGTGCCAGCAACAGGGATTCCGGGGTCTACGAGCAGTACTTC.